Listed here is a single T cell receptor beta chain. Its antigen is not identified. The sample originates from a study of blood T cells in healthy people across ages. Study results and limitations: With age, beta diversity per million T cells declined roughly linearly, significantly by 30 to 40.

The germline gives CDR1 MNHNY, CDR2 SVGAGI (reference sequence). This CDR3 contains 15 residues. V shed 5 bases and J 6 bases; nucleotides not matched to a gene: 6. Using a J-beta primer mix together with a sample-barcoded 5' primer, a second PCR was run for roughly 6 to 12 cycles. MiXCR, applied by TCRdb to the 5' RACE reads, yields one record per CDR3 protein. The profile shows about 930,000 distinct CDR3 sequences, 25% to 35% of them singletons. The sample was also reused in another study, on T cells of mothers and their children.

Input material: blood. The source of this sequence is a woman between 40 and 50 years old in good health. The gene calls are TRBV6-6 and TRBJ2-2; 10 positions match TRBD1. As DNA, the CDR3 is TGTGCCAGCAGTCTAGGGACAGGGGTTGCCGGGGAGCTGTTTTTT. As protein: CASSLGTGVAGELFF.